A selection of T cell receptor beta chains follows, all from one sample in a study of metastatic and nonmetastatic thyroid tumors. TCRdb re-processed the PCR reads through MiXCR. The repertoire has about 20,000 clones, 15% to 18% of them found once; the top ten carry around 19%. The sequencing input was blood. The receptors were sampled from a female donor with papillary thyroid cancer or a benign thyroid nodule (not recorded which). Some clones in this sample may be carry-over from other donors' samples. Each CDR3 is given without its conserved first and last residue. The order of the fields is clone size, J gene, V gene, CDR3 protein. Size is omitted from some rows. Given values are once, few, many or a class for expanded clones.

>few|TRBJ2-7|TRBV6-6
ASSYRQGGEQY
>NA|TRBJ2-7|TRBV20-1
SAEKGQGAYEQY
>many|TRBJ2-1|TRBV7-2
ASSFTAYNEQF
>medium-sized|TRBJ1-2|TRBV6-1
ASSSRDSYGYT
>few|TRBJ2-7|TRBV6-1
ASSVRIYEQY
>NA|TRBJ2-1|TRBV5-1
ASSLEAGTYNEQF
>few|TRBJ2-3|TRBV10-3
AISAGLAGADTQY
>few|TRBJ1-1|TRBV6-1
ASIPPRVEAF
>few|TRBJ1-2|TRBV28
ASSSPSGTGTIGYGYT
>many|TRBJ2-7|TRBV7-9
ASSLDWGDRY
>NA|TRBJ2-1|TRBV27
ASSLEGYNEQF